This section outlines one TCR beta chain sequence together with its context. Sequencing used immunoSEQ multiplex PCR; TCRdb keeps in-frame clones, though not all of them. This repertoire shows 110,000 to 150,000 clones, roughly 82% found once; its top ten account for over 10%. V was pared by 1 base and J by 3 bases, with 12 bases between. The germline V gene encodes CDR1 MGHDK and CDR2 SYGVNS. The CDR3 length is 15 residues. The source of the sample is a study of blood T cell repertoires in COVID-19. Across the study: Samples of COVID-19 (acute and convalescent) were obtained from the United States, Italy and Spain. The analysed material was cDNA or gDNA that came from T cells, B-cell-depleted T cells, or PBMCs.

Sequenced: peripheral blood. The chain uses TRBV25-1 and TRBJ1-2; D gene uncertain. The receptor was isolated from an elderly man with acute or convalescent COVID-19. The CDR3 loop is CASSELGSSHYGYTF. The CDR3 DNA reads TGTGCCAGCAGTGAATTGGGCAGCTCGCACTATGGCTACACCTTC.